One sample yielded the 24 T cell receptor beta chains listed below, sequenced in a study of spatial heterogeneity in lung cancer. TCRdb reprocessed the 5' RACE reads via MiXCR and lists one record per CDR3 protein. This table holds about 94,000 distinct CDR3 sequences, roughly 19% found once. As to time point: blood at routine non-recurrence follow-up after resection. This sample comprised PBMCs, obtained at follow-up. The receptor source for this set is a male donor with early-stage non-small cell lung cancer.

This clonotype was detected a few times. The chain is built from TRBV27 and TRBJ2-7; 8 nucleotides agree with TRBD1. V gave up 5 bases and J gave up 5 bases; unmatched junction bases: 8. This CDR3 contains 14 residues. The germline CDR1 and CDR2 sequences are MNHEY and SMNVEV (reference sequence). The CDR3 loop is CASSPRQGSDEQYV. The CDR3 DNA reads TGTGCCAGCAGTCCTCGACAGGGGTCGGACGAGCAGTACGTC.

The chain combines TRBV6-6 with TRBJ2-7, with 8 bases fitting TRBD1. Germline V lookup: CDR1 MNHNY, CDR2 SVGAGI (reference sequence). The V segment lost 6 bases and the J segment 4 bases; nucleotides outside the gene matches: 8. The CDR3 has 14 residues. The CDR3, as DNA: TGTGCCAGCAGCCCCGCGGACAGGGAATACGAGCAGTACTTC. This encodes CASSPADREYEQYF.

This clonotype was found a few times. The rearrangement joins TRBV29-1 to TRBJ2-3; D might be TRBD2 (6 bases). Per germline, CDR1 SQVTM and CDR2 ANQGSEA. Between the trimmed V and J ends, which lost 0 bases and 0 bases, there was a span of 13 bases. The CDR3 length is 16 residues. CDR3 region: CSVEEPIAVSTDTQYF. The CDR3 nucleotides read TGCAGCGTTGAAGAACCAATAGCGGTCAGCACAGATACGCAGTATTTT.

The table lists this clonotype with many counts. This chain uses TRBV2 with TRBJ1-2, with unresolved D. This CDR3 has 14 amino acids. CDR1 and CDR2 from the germline V gene are SNHLY and FYNNEI. V lost 2 bases and J lost 3, with 10 bases in between. The CDR3 region is CASSERRSDYGYTF. The CDR3 DNA sequence: TGTGCCAGCAGTGAAAGGCGTAGCGACTATGGCTACACCTTC.

This clonotype was picked up a small number of times. CDR3 coding DNA: TGTGCCACCAGCAGAGAGGGGAGCGGGTCCCCCTACGAGCAGTACGTC. Protein: CATSREGSGSPYEQYV. V is TRBV15 and J is TRBJ2-7; weak D call: TRBD2 (6 bases). The V gene lost 0 bases and the J gene lost 2 bases, with 14 bases spanning the gap. Germline CDR1 and CDR2: LNHNV and YYDKDF (reference sequence). The CDR3 contains 16 residues.

The rearrangement joins TRBV12-3 or TRBV12-4 to TRBJ2-3; the D gene is possibly TRBD2 (6 bases). The germline V and J ends were trimmed by 5 bases and 4 bases, with 10 bases remaining between them. The CDR3 covers 13 residues. This CDR3 reads CASSPGLPDTQYF. The CDR3 region has the DNA TGTGCCAGCAGTCCGGGACTCCCAGATACGCAGTATTTT.

The chain uses TRBV3-1 and TRBJ2-5; possibly TRBD1 for D (6 bases). Trimming removed 5 bases from V and 5 bases from J, with 15 bases in between. The CDR3 has 14 amino acids. CDR1 is LGHDT, CDR2 YNNKEL, per germline (reference sequence). The DNA of the CDR3 is TGTGCCAGCAGCTCACGGGACAAGGGGGAGACCCAGTACTTC. Residues: CASSSRDKGETQYF.

This clonotype was observed many times. V is TRBV24-1 and J is TRBJ2-2; D remains unclear. V was clipped by 4 bases and J by 7 bases, with 9 bases between them. CDR1 KGHDR and CDR2 SFDVKD come from the germline V gene. This CDR3 comprises 13 residues. CDR3 in amino acids: CATSDGGVGELFF. For the CDR3, the DNA is TGTGCCACCAGTGACGGCGGAGTCGGGGAGCTGTTTTTT.

V is TRBV23-1 and J is TRBJ1-5, with D possibly TRBD1 on 5 matching bases. TRBV23-1 is an open reading frame, and its role is uncertain. This CDR3 is built from 15 residues. V was shortened by 0 bases and J by 4 bases, with 10 bases between the two germline ends. This CDR3 reads CASSQSWQGNQPQHF. For the CDR3, the DNA is TGCGCCAGCAGTCAATCGTGGCAGGGAAATCAGCCCCAGCATTTT.

The chain combines TRBV27 with TRBJ1-2; D not resolved. CDR3 size: 13 residues. Germline loops: CDR1 MNHEY, CDR2 SMNVEV (reference sequence). Trimming stripped 6 bases from V and 5 bases from J, with 13 bases between. The DNA for the CDR3 is TGTGCCAGCAGCAAAAAGGAGAATTATGGCTACACCTTC. Its protein is CASSKKENYGYTF.

The chain joins TRBV7-8 to TRBJ2-7, with D perhaps TRBD1 (5 bases). Trimming took 5 bases from V and 3 from J, leaving 14 bases between them. Germline V gene data show CDR1 as SGHVS and CDR2 as FQNEAQ. The CDR3 sequence is 14 residues long. The CDR3 here is CASSPAPTGYEQYF. In DNA, the CDR3 is TGTGCCAGCAGCCCGGCCCCTACAGGCTACGAGCAGTACTTC.

At least ten counts were recorded for this clonotype. V is TRBV5-1 and J is TRBJ2-7; possible D gene TRBD2, 6 bases. Trimming shortened V by 4 bases and J by 0 bases, and 14 bases separated the two germline ends. CDR1 and CDR2 (germline): SGHRS, YFSETQ. The CDR3 sequence is 15 residues long. CDR3 nucleotides: TGCGCCAGCAGCCCTAGGGCGGGGAGCTCCTACGAGCAGTACTTC. Translated: CASSPRAGSSYEQYF.

J is TRBJ2-5 and V is TRBV5-4, with unresolved D. The V end lost 2 bases, the J end lost 1 base, and 6 bases lay between the germline ends. This CDR3 has 13 residues. Looked up from germline, CDR1 is SGHNT and CDR2 is YYREEE (reference sequence). The CDR3 coding sequence is TGTGCCAGCAGCTTTTTCTTCCAAGAGACCCAGTACTTC. Translating it yields CASSFFFQETQYF.

The chain combines TRBV18 with TRBJ2-5, with TRBD2 as a possible D gene (5 bases). CDR1 and CDR2 (germline): KGHSH, LQKENI. The CDR3 is made up of 14 amino acids. The ends were cut back, 1 base at V and 1 base at J, with 7 bases in the middle. CDR3 in amino acids: CASSPRAGQETQYF. The CDR3, as DNA: TGTGCCAGCTCACCACGGGCGGGCCAAGAGACCCAGTACTTC.

This sequence joins TRBV30 and TRBJ1-4; D is undetermined. V lost 0 bases and J lost 8, with 7 bases in between. Germline V gene lookup returns CDR1 GTSNPN and CDR2 SVGIG (reference sequence). This CDR3 contains 12 residues. The CDR3 coding sequence is TGTGCCTGGAGTGTACAAGGAGAAAAACTGTTTTTT. As protein: CAWSVQGEKLFF.

This clonotype was seen repeatedly, ten times or more. The chain has TRBV25-1 and TRBJ1-1; D is unclear. This CDR3 comprises 13 residues. CDR1 and CDR2 from the germline V gene are MGHDK and SYGVNS. V was trimmed by 6 bases and J by 1 base, leaving 9 bases between them. CDR3 nucleotide sequence: TGTGCCAGCAGGTATTTAGAGAACACTGAAGCTTTCTTT. Its protein is CASRYLENTEAFF.

This clonotype was recorded many times. The chain joins TRBV11-2 to TRBJ2-5; TRBD2 aligns across 14 bases. Per the germline V gene, CDR1 is SGHAT and CDR2 is FQNNGV. The CDR3 is 17 residues long. V lost 5 bases to trimming and J lost 0 bases; unmatched junction nucleotides: 5. The CDR3 is CASSIGLAGGYQETQYF. For the CDR3, the DNA is TGTGCCAGCAGCATCGGACTAGCGGGAGGTTACCAAGAGACCCAGTACTTC.

This chain links TRBV27 with TRBJ1-5; weak D call: TRBD1 (5 bases). Germline CDR1 MNHEY, CDR2 SMNVEV (reference sequence). The CDR3 runs to 14 residues. Trimming cost V 11 bases and J 2 bases, with 16 bases left between them. The CDR3 DNA is TGTGCCGGGACGAATTCTTCAGGCAATCAGCCCCAGCATTTT. Protein sequence: CAGTNSSGNQPQHF.

The chain has TRBV6-5 and TRBJ1-1; 7 bases are a match to TRBD1. Per the germline V gene, CDR1 is MNHEY and CDR2 is SVGAGI. The V and J ends lost 6 bases and 6 bases, in that order; junction bases with no gene match: 7. This CDR3 has 13 amino acids. The CDR3 coding sequence is TGTGCCAGCAGCCACATGCAGGGGGCTGAAGCTTTCTTT. Amino acid sequence: CASSHMQGAEAFF.

Here the CDR3 reads CASSLVPLGETQYF. CDR3 in DNA: TGTGCCAGCAGTTTAGTACCACTAGGGGAGACCCAGTACTTC. The chain is built from TRBV27 and TRBJ2-5; D may be TRBD2 (5 bases). CDR1 and CDR2 from the germline V gene are MNHEY and SMNVEV (reference sequence). Trimming left V 2 bases short and J 5 bases short, with 12 bases between. The CDR3 sequence is 14 residues long.

The V and J genes are TRBV7-9 and TRBJ1-1; D remains ambiguous. The CDR3 contains 13 residues. Trimming cost V 6 bases and J 7 bases, with 15 bases left between them. CDR1 SEHNR and CDR2 FQNEAQ come from the germline V gene (reference sequence). DNA of the CDR3: TGTGCCAGCAGTTCCACAGCGGACTATGAAGCTTTCTTT. This codes for CASSSTADYEAFF.

The chain combines TRBV28 with TRBJ2-3, with D perhaps matching TRBD1 (6 bases). Germline V lookup: CDR1 MDHEN, CDR2 SYDVKM. This CDR3 contains 16 residues. Trimming stripped 4 bases from V and 2 bases from J, with 16 bases between. CDR3 residues: CASSSTPGHITDTQYF. The CDR3 region has the DNA TGTGCCAGCAGTTCCACTCCGGGACACATCACAGATACGCAGTATTTT.

This clonotype has just a few counts. The J gene is TRBJ1-6, the V gene TRBV7-2, with D possibly matching TRBD1 (5 bases). This CDR3 contains 15 residues. The V and J ends lost 5 bases and 9 bases respectively, with 17 bases between them. Per germline, CDR1 SGHTA and CDR2 FQGNSA. The CDR3 bases are TGTGCCAGCAGCCAACGGTCCGGGGGAGGTTCACCCCTCCACTTT. It encodes CASSQRSGGGSPLHF.

The rearrangement joins TRBV4-1 to TRBJ2-2; D perhaps matches TRBD1 (6 bases). CDR3 size: 16 residues. CDR1 and CDR2 (germline): MGHRA, YSYEKL. V gave up 1 base and J gave up 2 bases, with 11 bases separating them. The CDR3 reads CASSQGGTPNTGELFF. The CDR3 DNA is TGCGCCAGCAGCCAAGGAGGGACACCAAACACCGGGGAGCTGTTTTTT.